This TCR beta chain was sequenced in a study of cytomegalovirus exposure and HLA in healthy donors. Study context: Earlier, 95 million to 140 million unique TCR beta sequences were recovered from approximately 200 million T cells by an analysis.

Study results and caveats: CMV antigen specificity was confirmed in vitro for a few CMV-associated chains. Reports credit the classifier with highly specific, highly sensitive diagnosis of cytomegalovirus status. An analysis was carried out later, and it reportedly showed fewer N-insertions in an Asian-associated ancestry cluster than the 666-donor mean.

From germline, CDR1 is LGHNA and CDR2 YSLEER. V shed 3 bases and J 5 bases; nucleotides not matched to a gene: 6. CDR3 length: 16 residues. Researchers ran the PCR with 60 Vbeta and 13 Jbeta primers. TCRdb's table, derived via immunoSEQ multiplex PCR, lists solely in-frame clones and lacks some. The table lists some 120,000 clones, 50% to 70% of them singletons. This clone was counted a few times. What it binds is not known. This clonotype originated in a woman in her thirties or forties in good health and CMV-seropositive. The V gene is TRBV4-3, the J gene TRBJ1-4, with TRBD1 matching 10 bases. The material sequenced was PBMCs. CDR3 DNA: TGCGCCAGCAGCCAGGACGGGACAGGGGAAAATGAAAAACTGTTTTTT. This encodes CASSQDGTGENEKLFF.